One sample yielded the 17 T cell receptor beta chains listed below, sequenced in a study of blood T cell repertoires in COVID-19. Data came from immunoSEQ multiplex PCR; TCRdb stores just in-frame clones and leaves some out. The repertoire holds roughly 300,000 clones, with approximately 87% as singletons. The sequenced sample was peripheral blood. These receptor sequences come from a woman aged 45-59 years who had recovered from COVID-19.

The chain employs TRBV14 and TRBJ2-7; 8 bases fit TRBD2. The CDR3 runs 16 residues. V lost 0 bases to trimming and J lost 5 bases; unmatched junction nucleotides: 9. The germline CDR1 and CDR2 sequences are SGHDN and FVKESK. For the CDR3, the DNA is TGTGCCAGCAGCCAAGAAGGGGCGGGAGGTTCCCACGAGCAGTACTTC. Translation: CASSQEGAGGSHEQYF.

The chain joins TRBV28 to TRBJ1-3; 7 nucleotides agree with TRBD1. Germline lookup yields CDR1 MDHEN and CDR2 SYDVKM. V was clipped by 1 base and J by 0 bases; unmatched bases: 6. This CDR3 spans 17 amino acids. CDR3 sequence: CASSLFGTAVSGNTIYF. The DNA for the CDR3 is TGTGCCAGCAGTTTATTCGGGACAGCCGTCTCTGGAAACACCATATATTTT.

The rearrangement joins TRBV18 to TRBJ1-1, with D unclear. The ends were cut back, 6 bases at V and 6 bases at J, with 14 bases in the middle. This CDR3 region has 13 residues. Germline loops: CDR1 KGHSH, CDR2 LQKENI. Written as DNA, the CDR3 is TGTGCCAGCTCCCCCGTGCGAGAGTCTGAAGCTTTCTTT. Translated: CASSPVRESEAFF.

V usage is TRBV7-2 and J usage is TRBJ2-2; D possibly corresponds to TRBD2 (6 bases). This CDR3 comprises 13 residues. CDR1 SGHTA and CDR2 FQGNSA come from the germline V gene. Trimming shortened V by 3 bases and J by 7 bases, and 9 bases separated the two germline ends. In DNA, the CDR3 is TGTGCCAGCAGCTTGGAGGGTATCGGGGAGCTGTTTTTT. This codes for CASSLEGIGELFF.

The rearrangement joins TRBV7-2 to TRBJ2-7; D is unclear. CDR3 size: 12 residues. V lost 1 base, J lost 4 bases, and 5 bases lay in between. Germline V gene data show CDR1 as SGHTA and CDR2 as FQGNSA. CDR3 sequence reads: CASSLVGYEQYF. The CDR3 coding sequence is TGTGCCAGCAGCTTAGTCGGGTACGAGCAGTACTTC. Variable domain in full (rest from reference TRBV7-2 and TRBJ2-7): GAGVSQSPSNKVTEKGKDVELRCDPISGHTALYWYRQSLGQGLEFLIYFQGNSAPDKSGLPSDRFSAERTGGSVSTLTIQRTQQEDSAVYLCASSLVGYEQYFGPGTRLTVT.

This clone was found once. This chain joins TRBV30 and TRBJ2-1; possible D gene TRBD1, 7 bases. With 3 bases removed from V and 9 bases from J, the gap between germline ends came to 27 bases. Germline CDR1 GTSNPN, CDR2 SVGIG (reference sequence). This CDR3 is 17 amino acids long. CDR3 sequence: CAWSSNTGDLTAGEQFF. The CDR3 nucleotides read TGTGCCTGGAGCTCTAACACAGGGGACTTAACCGCGGGTGAGCAGTTCTTC.

The chain couples TRBV28 to TRBJ2-1, with D possibly matching TRBD2 (6 bases). V shed 6 bases and J shed 0 bases, with 15 bases lying between them. Germline-derived CDR1 and CDR2 are MDHEN and SYDVKM. This CDR3 spans 16 amino acids. The CDR3 sequence: CASSRPRGSSYNEQFF. In nucleotides, the CDR3 is TGTGCCAGCAGCCGACCCCGGGGGAGCTCCTACAATGAGCAGTTCTTC. Looking up the rest from reference TRBV28 and TRBJ2-1 gives the full variable domain: DVKVTQSSRYLVKRTGEKVFLECVQDMDHENMFWYRQDPGLGLRLIYFSYDVKMKEKGDIPEGYSVSREKKERFSLILESASTNQTSMYLCASSRPRGSSYNEQFFGPGTRLTVL.

The chain couples TRBV19 to TRBJ2-2; maybe TRBD1 (6 bases). V was trimmed by 4 bases and J by 0 bases, leaving 12 bases between them. The CDR3 length is 16 residues. Germline values: CDR1 LNHDA, CDR2 SQIVND (reference sequence). The CDR3 here is CASSRVTGTNTGELFF. As DNA, the CDR3 is TGTGCCAGTAGTAGAGTCACAGGGACGAACACCGGGGAGCTGTTTTTT.

This chain connects TRBV18 to TRBJ2-7; D gene uncertain. The germline V gene encodes CDR1 KGHSH and CDR2 LQKENI. V dropped 6 bases and J dropped 6 bases, with 9 bases sitting between them. The CDR3 is 11 amino acids. The CDR3 sequence is CASSLEVEQYF. For the CDR3, the DNA is TGTGCCAGCTCTCTAGAGGTCGAGCAGTACTTC.

The V gene is TRBV5-4, the J gene TRBJ2-2, with 8 bases lining up with TRBD1. Germline V CDR1 and CDR2: SGHNT, YYREEE (reference sequence). Trimming removed 0 bases from V and 7 bases from J; junction bases left unmatched: 2. The CDR3 length is 14 residues. In DNA, the CDR3 is TGTGCCAGCAGCTTGGAACAGGGGGTCGGGGAGCTGTTTTTT. Its translation: CASSLEQGVGELFF.

The chain carries TRBV7-7 and TRBJ1-1; D unclear. Trimming removed 7 bases from V and 4 bases from J, with 19 bases in between. The CDR3 extends over 15 amino acids. CDR1 and CDR2 from the germline V gene are SSHAT and FNYEAQ (reference sequence). CDR3 in amino acids: CASKPLGEGTTEAFF. In DNA, the CDR3 is TGTGCCAGCAAACCTCTCGGGGAAGGAACCACTGAAGCTTTCTTT.

This rearrangement joins TRBV19 to TRBJ2-6; D not certain. The germline V and J ends were trimmed by 3 bases and 0 bases, with 12 bases remaining between them. The CDR3 spans 17 residues. Germline V gene data show CDR1 as LNHDA and CDR2 as SQIVND (reference sequence). The CDR3 coding sequence is TGTGCCAGTAGTATGCAGGTTCAGAGCTCTGGGGCCAACGTCCTGACTTTC. Translated, it gives CASSMQVQSSGANVLTF.

The gene calls are TRBV5-1 and TRBJ2-2; D is undetermined. Germline lookup yields CDR1 SGHRS and CDR2 YFSETQ. The length of the CDR3 is 14 residues. Trimming removed 3 bases at V and 4 bases at J, with 10 bases between. CDR3 protein: CASSSPSSTGELFF. The CDR3 DNA is TGCGCCAGCAGCTCACCTAGTTCCACCGGGGAGCTGTTTTTT.

This clone was observed a single time. The genes are TRBV28 and TRBJ1-4, with D hard to call. V gave up 3 bases and J gave up 7 bases, with 12 bases separating them. Germline values: CDR1 MDHEN, CDR2 SYDVKM. This CDR3 spans 14 amino acids. The chain's CDR3 is CASSFGEGGEKLFF. CDR3 coding DNA: TGTGCCAGCAGTTTCGGGGAGGGCGGTGAAAAACTGTTTTTT. The entire variable domain, with the rest obtained from reference TRBV28 and TRBJ1-4, is as follows: DVKVTQSSRYLVKRTGEKVFLECVQDMDHENMFWYRQDPGLGLRLIYFSYDVKMKEKGDIPEGYSVSREKKERFSLILESASTNQTSMYLCASSFGEGGEKLFFGSGTQLSVL.

The gene calls are TRBV19 and TRBJ2-1; D is undetermined. The CDR3 spans 12 residues. V was trimmed by 4 bases and J by 10 bases, leaving 11 bases between them. Germline lookup yields CDR1 LNHDA and CDR2 SQIVND (reference sequence). CDR3 in amino acids: CASSKGRAEQFF. The CDR3 DNA is TGTGCCAGTAGTAAAGGTCGAGCGGAGCAGTTCTTC.

The chain joins TRBV29-1 to TRBJ2-1, with D possibly TRBD2 on 6 matching bases. Trimming cost V 7 bases and J 8 bases, with 15 bases left between them. This CDR3 contains 12 residues. Germline V gene data show CDR1 as SQVTM and CDR2 as ANQGSEA. CDR3 residues: CSGDSSGDEQFF. As DNA, the CDR3 is TGCAGCGGTGACTCCTCGGGGGATGAGCAGTTCTTC.

The rearrangement uses TRBV11-2 and TRBJ2-7; D call uncertain. V gave up 2 bases and J gave up 0 bases, with 8 bases separating them. Germline CDR1 SGHAT, CDR2 FQNNGV. The CDR3 has 14 amino acids. The CDR3 region is CASSLNGLSYEQYF. The CDR3 DNA reads TGTGCCAGCAGCTTAAACGGTCTCTCCTACGAGCAGTACTTC.